The sequence of this TCR beta chain was determined in a study of beta chain features in type 1 diabetes. Study findings and constraints: Significant though moderate, a shortening of TCRB CDR3s appeared in all four CD4+ subsets of Type 1 diabetes patients. Diminished insertions and augmented deletions at VDJ junctions characterized type 1 diabetes patients. It was among patients, rather than healthy donors, that naive, central memory and Treg TCRB repertoires appeared more similar.

Every isolated RNA sample was fully reverse transcribed, so sequencing captured expressed TCRB transcripts. Repertoires were generated with immunoSEQ multiplex PCR, while TCRdb's copy carries only in-frame clones and drops some. The sample records about 180,000 clones, over 6% being singletons. The CDR3 consists of 16 residues. V lost 6 bases and J lost 2; bases outside the gene matches: 9. CDR1 KGHSH and CDR2 LQKENI come from the germline V gene. In the case of this clone: Its antigen is not known.

The chain recombines TRBV18 with TRBJ1-4; 7 bases map to TRBD1. The sequence was collected from a man in his late teens or twenties with type 1 diabetes. Sequenced material: central memory CD4+ T cells from blood. CDR3 in amino acids: CASSLTLGGTNEKLFF. The CDR3 nucleotides are TGTGCCAGCTCGCTGACTTTAGGGGGCACTAATGAAAAACTGTTTTTT.